The 11 T cell receptor beta chains below all came from one sample that was sequenced in a study of cytotoxic CD8 clonotypes in ibrutinib-treated CLL (dated by TCRdb to the early 2020s). Libraries were constructed by the immunoSEQ multiplex PCR assay. Not all clones reach the TCRdb copy of this immuneACCESS table, which keeps in-frame sequences only. Checked studies attribute under half of the gap to unresolved V genes and leave the rest unexplained. The table for this sample lists 160,000 or so clones; roughly 88% of them were counted only once. 3% to 3.5% of the sample is held by the ten biggest clonotypes. What the time point label conveys for this sample: progressive disease on ibrutinib. Sequenced material: PBMCs, taken at disease progression, from a patient treated with ibrutinib. Every receptor here comes from a human donor with chronic lymphocytic leukemia.

The CDR3 sequence is CASSLTGDGYTF. Written as DNA, the CDR3 is TGTGCCAGCAGCTTAACTGGAGATGGCTACACCTTC. This sequence joins TRBV7-9 and TRBJ1-2; D not resolved. The CDR3 spans 12 residues. Germline V gene sequence: CDR1 SEHNR, CDR2 FQNEAQ (reference sequence). Trimming removed 2 bases at V and 6 bases at J, with 7 bases between.

The rearrangement uses TRBV19 and TRBJ2-7; TRBD1 matches at 10 bases. V lost 5 bases and J lost 2; bases outside the gene matches: 6. This CDR3 spans 15 amino acids. Per the germline V gene, CDR1 is LNHDA and CDR2 is SQIVND (reference sequence). CDR3 amino acids: CASSLTGQGTYEQYF. The CDR3 DNA sequence: TGTGCCAGTAGTCTAACGGGACAGGGGACCTACGAGCAGTACTTC.

The V and J genes are TRBV30 and TRBJ2-5; maybe TRBD2 (6 bases). CDR1 and CDR2 (germline): GTSNPN, SVGIG (reference sequence). This CDR3 spans 16 amino acids. Deletions cut 5 bases from V and 5 bases from J, with 24 bases between. This CDR3 is CAWDRPGGAGRETQYF. The CDR3 DNA reads TGTGCCTGGGACAGACCAGGTGGCGCGGGAAGGGAGACCCAGTACTTC.

This sequence joins TRBV7-2 and TRBJ2-3, with 13 bases fitting TRBD2. The CDR3 consists of 16 residues. The germline V gene encodes CDR1 SGHTA and CDR2 FQGNSA. V lost 4 bases and J lost 7; bases outside the gene matches: 8. CDR3 protein: CASSSYGTSGNNTQYF. In DNA form, the CDR3 reads TGTGCCAGCAGCTCCTACGGGACTAGCGGGAACAATACGCAGTATTTT.

This chain uses TRBV7-9 with TRBJ1-3; 8 bases map to TRBD1. Germline CDR1 reads SEHNR; CDR2 reads FQNEAQ (reference sequence). V lost 5 bases to trimming and J lost 2 bases; unmatched junction nucleotides: 2. The CDR3 loop spans 14 amino acids. As DNA, the CDR3 is TGTGCCAGCAGCCTACAGGGGGCTGGAAACACCATATATTTT. Translation: CASSLQGAGNTIYF.

This rearrangement joins TRBV7-9 to TRBJ2-7; 8 nucleotides line up with TRBD2. The CDR3 sequence is 18 residues long. J lost 0 bases, V lost 5 bases, and 15 bases had no gene match. CDR1 and CDR2 from the germline V gene are SEHNR and FQNEAQ (reference sequence). Here the CDR3 DNA reads TGTGCCAGCAGCCCCACAACGGGAGGGGCCATTCGCTCCTACGAGCAGTACTTC. Encoded protein: CASSPTTGGAIRSYEQYF.

This CDR3 reads CASSTRRGTGELFF. CDR3 in DNA: TGTGCCAGTAGTACAAGGAGGGGCACCGGGGAGCTGTTTTTT. The gene calls are TRBV19 and TRBJ2-2; TRBD2 is a possible D gene (6 bases). From germline, CDR1 is LNHDA and CDR2 SQIVND (reference sequence). Trimming left V 4 bases short and J 4 bases short, with 10 bases between. This CDR3 comprises 14 residues.

This chain joins TRBV11-2 and TRBJ1-1, with D maybe TRBD1 (5 bases). V gave up 5 bases and J gave up 6 bases, with 10 bases separating them. Looked up from germline, CDR1 is SGHAT and CDR2 is FQNNGV. The CDR3 is 12 residues long. The CDR3: CASSPRASEAFF. In DNA, the CDR3 is TGTGCCAGCAGCCCCAGGGCCTCTGAAGCTTTCTTT.

This clone has just a few counts. This chain joins TRBV14 and TRBJ1-2; a possible D gene is TRBD1 (6 bases). Per the germline V gene, CDR1 is SGHDN and CDR2 is FVKESK. The CDR3 loop spans 13 amino acids. V lost 1 base and J lost 5, with 8 bases in between. The CDR3 is CASSQGRGYGYTF. The CDR3 nucleotides read TGTGCCAGCAGCCAAGGCAGGGGATATGGCTACACCTTC. The full variable domain, with the rest looked up from reference TRBV14 and TRBJ1-2, is EAGVTQFPSHSVIEKGQTVTLRCDPISGHDNLYWYRRVMGKEIKFLLHFVKESKQDESGMPNNRFLAERTGGTYSTLKVQPAELEDSGVYFCASSQGRGYGYTFGSGTRLTVV.

The chain uses TRBV5-1 and TRBJ2-3; 13 bases are a match to TRBD2. V shed 4 bases and J 9 bases; nucleotides not matched to a gene: 5. Germline CDR1 SGHRS, CDR2 YFSETQ. This CDR3 has 14 amino acids. The CDR3 sequence is CASSDGLAGDTQYF. The CDR3 nucleotides read TGCGCCAGCAGCGACGGACTAGCGGGAGACACGCAGTATTTT. The complete variable domain, with remaining parts taken from reference TRBV5-1 and TRBJ2-3, reads KAGVTQTPRYLIKTRGQQVTLSCSPISGHRSVSWYQQTPGQGLQFLFEYFSETQRNKGNFPGRFSGRQFSNSRSEMNVSTLELGDSALYLCASSDGLAGDTQYFGPGTRLTVL.

The chain uses TRBV7-9 and TRBJ2-1; D is possibly TRBD1 (5 bases). This CDR3 region has 19 residues. In germline, CDR1 is SEHNR, CDR2 FQNEAQ (reference sequence). V dropped 1 base and J dropped 2 bases, with 21 bases sitting between them. The CDR3 sequence: CASSLVPRVANPTYNEQFF. The CDR3 region has the DNA TGTGCCAGCAGCTTAGTACCCAGGGTGGCGAATCCGACCTACAATGAGCAGTTCTTC.